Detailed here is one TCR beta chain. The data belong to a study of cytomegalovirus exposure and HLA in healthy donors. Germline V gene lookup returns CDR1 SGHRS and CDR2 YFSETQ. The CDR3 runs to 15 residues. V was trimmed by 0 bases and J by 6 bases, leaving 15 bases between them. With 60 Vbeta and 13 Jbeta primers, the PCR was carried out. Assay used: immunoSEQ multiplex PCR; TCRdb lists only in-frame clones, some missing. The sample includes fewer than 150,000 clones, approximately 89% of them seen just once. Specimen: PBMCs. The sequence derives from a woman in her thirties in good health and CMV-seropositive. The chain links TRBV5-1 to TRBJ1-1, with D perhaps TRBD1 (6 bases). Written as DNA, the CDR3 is TGCGCCAGCAGCTTGGAGAGGGGGATTTACTCTGAAGCTTTCTTT. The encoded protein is CASSLERGIYSEAFF.